Sequencing of this T cell receptor (beta chain) was carried out in a study of T cell changes during pregnancy in multiple sclerosis. Data came from immunoSEQ multiplex PCR; TCRdb stores just in-frame clones and leaves some out. Of 40,000 to 55,000 clones in the sample, roughly 88% were seen once. The CDR3 loop spans 17 amino acids. V trimming: 4 bases; J trimming: 6 bases; junction bases outside the gene matches: 18. In germline, CDR1 is PRHDT, CDR2 FYEKMQ (reference sequence). V is TRBV13 and J is TRBJ2-7, with 7 bases that match TRBD1. Sample: peripheral blood, taken in the first trimester of pregnancy. The sequence came from a female donor in good health, enrolled as a control in a pregnancy study. As DNA, the CDR3 is TGTGCCAGCAGCTCCCACAAATACAGGGGAACGACGGTCGAGCAGTACTTC. It translates to CASSSHKYRGTTVEQYF.